This entry lists 9 T cell receptor beta chains sequenced from one sample in a study of OX40 agonist ivuxolimab in advanced cancers. Libraries were prepared by immunoSEQ multiplex PCR; TCRdb keeps only in-frame clonotypes and omits some of them. The sample lists 85,000 to 130,000 clones, over 75% occurring once. Material: CD4+ or CD8+ T cells sorted from blood, obtained in a trial of the OX40 agonist ivuxolimab. The receptor source for this set is an adult with an advanced solid tumor such as melanoma, head and neck, liver or kidney cancer.

The chain recombines TRBV7-2 with TRBJ2-1; D is uncertain. There are 15 residues in the CDR3. The germline CDR1 and CDR2 sequences are SGHTA and FQGNSA. V was pared by 5 bases and J by 0 bases, with 11 bases between. The CDR3 sequence: CASSTRRSSYNEQFF. The CDR3 DNA sequence: TGTGCCAGCAGCACCCGACGGAGCTCCTACAATGAGCAGTTCTTC. Full variable domain (outside the CDR3, taken from reference TRBV7-2 and TRBJ2-1): GAGVSQSPSNKVTEKGKDVELRCDPISGHTALYWYRQSLGQGLEFLIYFQGNSAPDKSGLPSDRFSAERTGGSVSTLTIQRTQQEDSAVYLCASSTRRSSYNEQFFGPGTRLTVL.

This chain uses TRBV7-9 with TRBJ2-2; D remains unclear. This CDR3 spans 15 amino acids. Germline V lookup: CDR1 SEHNR, CDR2 FQNEAQ (reference sequence). Trimming shortened V by 3 bases and J by 1 base, and 9 bases separated the two germline ends. The CDR3 loop is CASSFIRMNTGELFF. The CDR3 DNA reads TGTGCCAGCAGCTTCATCAGGATGAACACCGGGGAGCTGTTTTTT.

CDR3 sequence: CASSSPTYQETQYF. The CDR3 DNA reads TGTGCCAGCAGTTCCCCAACGTACCAAGAGACCCAGTACTTC. The gene calls are TRBV28 and TRBJ2-5; D ambiguous. CDR3 length equals 14 residues. Deletions cut 4 bases from V and 0 bases from J, with 9 bases between. Germline lookup yields CDR1 MDHEN and CDR2 SYDVKM.

J is TRBJ2-3 and V is TRBV4-1; D is ambiguous. Trimming took off 1 base at V and 2 bases at J, with 13 bases between the two ends. The CDR3 contains 16 residues. Germline V gene lookup returns CDR1 MGHRA and CDR2 YSYEKL. The CDR3 DNA follows: TGCGCCAGCAGCCAAGTGCGAGCGATTAACACAGATACGCAGTATTTT. Amino acid sequence: CASSQVRAINTDTQYF.

In nucleotides, the CDR3 is TGTGCCAGCAGCTTAGGGTCAGTAGAGACCCAGTACTTC. Translating gives CASSLGSVETQYF. The chain has TRBV11-2 and TRBJ2-5; no reliable D call. Per the germline V gene, CDR1 is SGHAT and CDR2 is FQNNGV. V was cut by 1 base and J by 4 bases, with 7 bases left in between. This CDR3 is built from 13 residues.

The chain recombines TRBV18 with TRBJ2-1, with D unresolved. Germline values: CDR1 KGHSH, CDR2 LQKENI. Trimming took off 3 bases at V and 5 bases at J, with 20 bases between the two ends. This CDR3 contains 17 residues. This CDR3 reads CASSPQRLFMKDNEQFF. The CDR3 bases are TGTGCCAGCTCACCTCAGCGTTTATTTATGAAGGACAATGAGCAGTTCTTC.

This clone showed up just once. The J gene is TRBJ2-3, the V gene TRBV7-8; maybe TRBD2 (5 bases). The germline CDR1 and CDR2 sequences are SGHVS and FQNEAQ. V was pared by 4 bases and J by 7 bases, with 12 bases between. The CDR3 covers 13 residues. The CDR3 region is CASSSGTRNTQYF. The CDR3 DNA sequence: TGTGCCAGCAGCTCGGGAACCCGAAATACGCAGTATTTT.

The chain joins TRBV6-5 to TRBJ2-5, with 9 bases lining up with TRBD2. The CDR3 totals 15 residues. The J segment lost 5 bases and the V segment lost 6 bases, leaving 10 bases of the junction unmatched. Germline CDR1 reads MNHEY; CDR2 reads SVGAGI. The DNA of the CDR3 is TGTGCCAGCAGCGACGCCGGGACTAGCAGGGAGACCCAGTACTTC. Its protein is CASSDAGTSRETQYF.

CDR3: CASSSGVGPGHSTDTQYF. In DNA, the CDR3 is TGCGCCAGCAGCTCGGGGGTGGGCCCGGGACACAGCACAGATACGCAGTATTTT. The chain couples TRBV5-1 to TRBJ2-3, with D perhaps given as TRBD1 or TRBD2 (6 bases each). This CDR3 is 18 amino acids long. V lost 3 bases, J lost 0 bases, and 20 bases lay in between. Germline V CDR1 and CDR2: SGHRS, YFSETQ.